The sequence of this TCR beta chain was determined in a study of blood T cell repertoires in COVID-19. Study overall: Samples taken during acute and convalescent COVID-19 were collected in the United States, Italy and Spain. Sample material is recorded as cDNA or gDNA derived from T cells, B-cell-depleted T cells, or PBMCs.

Germline V gene sequence: CDR1 KGHSH, CDR2 LQKENI. The CDR3 length is 14 residues. J lost 5 bases, V lost 3 bases, and 4 bases had no gene match. TCRdb keeps only in-frame clones here, not all; method: immunoSEQ multiplex PCR. The sample lists about 89,000 clones; 80% were seen once. Sequencing was performed on peripheral blood. The receptor comes from a woman at least 80 years old with acute or convalescent COVID-19. V gene TRBV18 combines with J gene TRBJ2-5, with 9 bases fitting TRBD1. The CDR3 loop is CASSPDRGGETQYF. CDR3 bases: TGTGCCAGCTCACCGGACAGGGGCGGGGAGACCCAGTACTTC. The whole variable domain, filled in from reference TRBV18 and TRBJ2-5, reads NAGVMQNPRHLVRRRGQEARLRCSPMKGHSHVYWYRQLPEEGLKFMVYLQKENIIDESGMPKERFSAEFPKEGPSILRIQQVVRGDSAAYFCASSPDRGGETQYFGPGTRLLVL.